The TCR beta chain under discussion was sequenced for a study of graft-versus-host responses after intestinal transplantation. Worth noting for this clone: Its antigen is as yet unknown.

Germline values: CDR1 MNHEY, CDR2 SMNVEV (reference sequence). The CDR3 is 17 amino acids. V gave up 5 bases and J gave up 4 bases, with 20 bases separating them. Here immunoSEQ multiplex PCR was the method, and the copy in TCRdb shows in-frame clones only, minus some. Of roughly 130,000 clones detected, 92% appear once; the ten largest clones hold about 0.18%. The gene calls are TRBV27 and TRBJ2-2; D might be TRBD2 (6 bases). The TCR sequence derives from a human donor who received an intestinal transplant. The material sequenced was unstimulated CD4+ T cells sorted from spleen or lymph node cells, taken before intestinal transplant. The CDR3 sequence: CASSLITGAGLTGELFF. The CDR3 region has the DNA TGTGCCAGCAGTCTAATAACCGGAGCGGGCCTCACCGGGGAGCTGTTTTTT.